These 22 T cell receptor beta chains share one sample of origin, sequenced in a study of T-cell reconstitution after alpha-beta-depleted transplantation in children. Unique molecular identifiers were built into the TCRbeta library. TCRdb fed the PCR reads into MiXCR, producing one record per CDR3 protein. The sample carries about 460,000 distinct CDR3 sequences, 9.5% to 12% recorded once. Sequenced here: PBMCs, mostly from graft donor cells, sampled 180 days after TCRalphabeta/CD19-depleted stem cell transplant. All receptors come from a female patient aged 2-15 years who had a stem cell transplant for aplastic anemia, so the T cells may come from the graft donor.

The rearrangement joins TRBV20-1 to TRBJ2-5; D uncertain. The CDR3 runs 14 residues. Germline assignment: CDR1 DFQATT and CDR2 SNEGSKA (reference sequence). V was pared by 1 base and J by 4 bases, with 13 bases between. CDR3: CSARGSGVGETQYF. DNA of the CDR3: TGCAGTGCTAGAGGGTCAGGAGTCGGAGAGACCCAGTACTTC.

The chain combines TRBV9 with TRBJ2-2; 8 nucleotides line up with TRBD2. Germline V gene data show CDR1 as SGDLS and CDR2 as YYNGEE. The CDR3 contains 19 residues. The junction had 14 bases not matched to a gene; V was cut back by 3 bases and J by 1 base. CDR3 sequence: CASSDPKKYSGMNTGELFF. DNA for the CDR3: TGTGCCAGCAGCGATCCAAAAAAGTATAGCGGGATGAACACCGGGGAGCTGTTTTTT.

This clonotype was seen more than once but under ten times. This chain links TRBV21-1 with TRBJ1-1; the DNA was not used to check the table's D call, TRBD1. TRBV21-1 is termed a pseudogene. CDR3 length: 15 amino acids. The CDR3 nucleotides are TGTGCCAGCAGCAACCGCCCCGACAGGGCGGATGAAGCTTTCTTT. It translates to CASSNRPDRADEAFF.

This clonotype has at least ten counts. The CDR3 spells CSAAKTSGAYNEQFF. CDR3 nucleotide sequence: TGCAGTGCGGCCAAGACTAGCGGGGCGTACAATGAGCAGTTCTTC. The chain joins TRBV20-1 to TRBJ2-1, with 11 positions matching TRBD2. The ends lost 6 bases at V and 4 bases at J; junction bases unmatched: 8. From germline, CDR1 is DFQATT and CDR2 SNEGSKA (reference sequence). This CDR3 comprises 15 residues.

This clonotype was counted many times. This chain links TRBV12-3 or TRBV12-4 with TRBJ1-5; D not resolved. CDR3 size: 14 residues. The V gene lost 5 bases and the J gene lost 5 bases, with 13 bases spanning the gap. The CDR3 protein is CASSPREEYQPQHF. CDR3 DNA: TGTGCCAGCAGTCCGAGGGAGGAGTATCAGCCCCAGCATTTT.

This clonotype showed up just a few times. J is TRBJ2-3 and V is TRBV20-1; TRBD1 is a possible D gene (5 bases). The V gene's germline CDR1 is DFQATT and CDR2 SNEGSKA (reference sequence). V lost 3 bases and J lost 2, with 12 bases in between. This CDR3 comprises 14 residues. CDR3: CSASVRGTTDTQYF. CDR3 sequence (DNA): TGCAGTGCTAGTGTAAGGGGAACCACAGATACGCAGTATTTT.

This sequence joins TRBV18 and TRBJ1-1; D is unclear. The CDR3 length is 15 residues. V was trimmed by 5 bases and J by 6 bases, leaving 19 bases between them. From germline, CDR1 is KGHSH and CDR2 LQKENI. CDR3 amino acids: CASSENSGAYAEAFF. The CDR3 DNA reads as TGTGCCAGCTCAGAGAATTCAGGTGCCTATGCTGAAGCTTTCTTT.

The CDR3 sequence is CASSHLASGRTAYEQYF. DNA for the CDR3: TGTGCCAGCAGCCACCTGGCCAGCGGGCGCACAGCCTACGAGCAGTACTTC. This chain joins TRBV7-2 and TRBJ2-7; D may be TRBD2 (6 bases). Looked up from germline, CDR1 is SGHTA and CDR2 is FQGNSA. Between the trimmed V and J ends, which lost 5 bases and 2 bases, there was a span of 22 bases. The CDR3 length is 17 residues.

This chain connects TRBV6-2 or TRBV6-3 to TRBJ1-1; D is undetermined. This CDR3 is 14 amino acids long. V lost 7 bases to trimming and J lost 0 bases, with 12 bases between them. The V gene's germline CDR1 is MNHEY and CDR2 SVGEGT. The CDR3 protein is CASTPTSMNTEAFF. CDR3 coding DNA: TGTGCCAGCACCCCGACATCCATGAACACTGAAGCTTTCTTT.

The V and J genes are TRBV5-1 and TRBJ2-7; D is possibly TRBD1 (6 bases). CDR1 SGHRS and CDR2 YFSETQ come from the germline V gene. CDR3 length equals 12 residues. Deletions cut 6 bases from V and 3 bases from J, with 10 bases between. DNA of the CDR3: TGCGCCAGCACTGGACAGCGCTACGAGCAGTACTTC. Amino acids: CASTGQRYEQYF.

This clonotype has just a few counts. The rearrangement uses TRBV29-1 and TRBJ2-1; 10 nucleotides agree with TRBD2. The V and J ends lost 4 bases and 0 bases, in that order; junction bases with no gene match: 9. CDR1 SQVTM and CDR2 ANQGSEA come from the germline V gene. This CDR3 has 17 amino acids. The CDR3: CSVVEGLATISYNEQFF. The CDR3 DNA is TGCAGCGTTGTTGAGGGACTAGCGACAATCTCCTACAATGAGCAGTTCTTC.

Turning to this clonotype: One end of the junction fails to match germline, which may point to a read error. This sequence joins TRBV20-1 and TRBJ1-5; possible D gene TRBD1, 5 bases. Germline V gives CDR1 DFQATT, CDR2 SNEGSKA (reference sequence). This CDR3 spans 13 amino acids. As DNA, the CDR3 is TGCAGTGCTAGGACGCAGGGCAATCCGCCCCAGCATTTT. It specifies CSARTQGNPPQHF.

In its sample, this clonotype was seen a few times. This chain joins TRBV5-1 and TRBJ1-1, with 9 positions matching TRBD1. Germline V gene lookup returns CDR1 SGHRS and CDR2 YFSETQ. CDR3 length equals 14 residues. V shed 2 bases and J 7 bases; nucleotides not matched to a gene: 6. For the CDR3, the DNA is TGCGCCAGCAGCTTCTTCACAGGGGGCAGTGAAGCTTTCTTT. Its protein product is CASSFFTGGSEAFF.

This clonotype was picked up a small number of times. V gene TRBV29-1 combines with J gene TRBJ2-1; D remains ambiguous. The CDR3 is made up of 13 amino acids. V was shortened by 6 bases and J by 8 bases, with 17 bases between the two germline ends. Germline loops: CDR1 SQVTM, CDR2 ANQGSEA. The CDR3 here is CSVRRRQEYEQFF. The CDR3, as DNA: TGCAGCGTCCGCCGCAGGCAAGAATATGAGCAGTTCTTC.

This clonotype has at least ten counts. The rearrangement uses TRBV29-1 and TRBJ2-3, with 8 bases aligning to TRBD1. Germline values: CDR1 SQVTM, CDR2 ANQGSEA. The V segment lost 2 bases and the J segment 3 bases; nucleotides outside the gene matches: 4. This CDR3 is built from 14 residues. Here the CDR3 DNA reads TGCAGCGTTGAATCGAGGACAGGGACAGATACGCAGTATTTT. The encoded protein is CSVESRTGTDTQYF.

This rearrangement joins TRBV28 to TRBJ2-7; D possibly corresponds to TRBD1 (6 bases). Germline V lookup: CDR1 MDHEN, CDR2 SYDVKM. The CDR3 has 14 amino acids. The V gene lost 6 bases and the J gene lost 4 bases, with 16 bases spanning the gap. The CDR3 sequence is CASRLRGSAYEQYF. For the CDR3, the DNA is TGTGCCAGCAGACTTAGGGGGAGTGCGTACGAGCAGTACTTC.

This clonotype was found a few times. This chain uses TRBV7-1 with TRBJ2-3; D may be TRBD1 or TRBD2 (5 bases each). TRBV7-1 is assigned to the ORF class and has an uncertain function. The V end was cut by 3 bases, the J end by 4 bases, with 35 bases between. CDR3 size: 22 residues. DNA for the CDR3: TGTGCCAGCAGCTCCCGCAACCCGGCGAGGTGGGCCGGGTCGAGGGGCCCAGATACGCAGTATTTT. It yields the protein CASSSRNPARWAGSRGPDTQYF.

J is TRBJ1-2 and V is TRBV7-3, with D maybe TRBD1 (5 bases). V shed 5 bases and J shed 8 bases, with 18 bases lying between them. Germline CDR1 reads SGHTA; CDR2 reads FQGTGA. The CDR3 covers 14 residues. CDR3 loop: CASSKAGSPGGYTF. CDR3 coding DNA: TGTGCCAGCAGCAAGGCAGGGAGCCCGGGGGGCTACACCTTC.

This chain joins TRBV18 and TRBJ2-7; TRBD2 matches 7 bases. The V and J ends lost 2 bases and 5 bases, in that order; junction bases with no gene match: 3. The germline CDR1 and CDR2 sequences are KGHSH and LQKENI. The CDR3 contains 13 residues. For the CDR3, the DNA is TGTGCCAGCTCACCAGGGGGGGGACACGAGCAGTACGTC. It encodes CASSPGGGHEQYV.

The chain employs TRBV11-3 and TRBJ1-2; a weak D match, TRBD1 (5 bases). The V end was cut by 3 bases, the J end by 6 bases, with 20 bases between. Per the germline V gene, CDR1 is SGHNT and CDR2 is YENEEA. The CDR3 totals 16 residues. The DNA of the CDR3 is TGTGCCAGCAGCTTGGATCCCAGGGTTCCCCGGGATGGCTACACCTTC. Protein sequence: CASSLDPRVPRDGYTF.

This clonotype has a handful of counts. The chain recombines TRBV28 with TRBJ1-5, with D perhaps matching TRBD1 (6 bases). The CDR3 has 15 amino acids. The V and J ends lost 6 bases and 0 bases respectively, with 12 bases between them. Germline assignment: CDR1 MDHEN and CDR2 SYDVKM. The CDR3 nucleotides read TGTGCCAGCAGGGGGGCAGATTATAGCAATCAGCCCCAGCATTTT. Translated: CASRGADYSNQPQHF.

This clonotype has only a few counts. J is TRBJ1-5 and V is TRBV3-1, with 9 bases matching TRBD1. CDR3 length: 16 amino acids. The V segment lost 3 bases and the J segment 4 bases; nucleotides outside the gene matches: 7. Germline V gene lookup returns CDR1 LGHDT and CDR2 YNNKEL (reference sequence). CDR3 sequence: CASSQSQGAGNQPQHF. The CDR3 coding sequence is TGTGCCAGCAGCCAGTCACAGGGGGCCGGAAATCAGCCCCAGCATTTT.